Presented here are 13 T cell receptor beta chains from one specimen sequenced in a study of T cell responses to AZD1222 COVID-19 vaccine. Libraries were prepared by immunoSEQ multiplex PCR; TCRdb keeps only in-frame clonotypes and omits some of them. The sample has roughly 130,000 clones; 90% to 95% are singletons. This specimen was peripheral blood, taken on day 0 of AZD1222 vaccination. The receptors here all came from an adult in good health.

This clone was detected only once. The chain joins TRBV7-8 to TRBJ2-1; 10 bases match TRBD2. From germline, CDR1 is SGHVS and CDR2 FQNEAQ. V was clipped by 6 bases and J by 0 bases; unmatched bases: 5. This CDR3 contains 16 residues. CDR3 amino acids: CASRRLAGFSYNEQFF. The CDR3 DNA is TGTGCCAGCAGAAGACTAGCGGGTTTCTCCTACAATGAGCAGTTCTTC.

This clone was picked up one time. The V call is TRBV6-5, the J call TRBJ2-7; tentative D call: TRBD1 (6 bases). The germline V gene has CDR1 MNHEY and CDR2 SVGAGI. The V end lost 7 bases, the J end lost 1 base, and 14 bases lay between the germline ends. CDR3 length: 14 amino acids. This chain's CDR3 is CASNSGGQSYEQYF. In DNA, the CDR3 is TGTGCCAGCAATTCGGGTGGACAGTCCTACGAGCAGTACTTC.

CDR3 loop: CATSDSGTGLIHTQYF. CDR3 sequence (DNA): TGTGCCACCAGTGATTCGGGGACAGGGTTAATACATACGCAGTATTTT. The genes are TRBV24-1 and TRBJ2-3, with 9 bases matching TRBD1. V was pared by 2 bases and J by 7 bases, with 9 bases of the junction left unmatched. Germline CDR1 KGHDR, CDR2 SFDVKD. This CDR3 has 16 amino acids.

The gene calls are TRBV9 and TRBJ2-7, with D uncertain. The CDR3 covers 16 residues. V lost 0 bases and J 0 bases, leaving 13 bases between the germline ends. Germline-derived CDR1 and CDR2 are SGDLS and YYNGEE. The DNA of the CDR3 is TGTGCCAGCAGCGTAGACCCAGGCCTGAGCTCCTACGAGCAGTACTTC. Translation: CASSVDPGLSSYEQYF.

The gene calls are TRBV9 and TRBJ2-3, with TRBD2 identical over 7 bases. CDR1 and CDR2 from the germline V gene are SGDLS and YYNGEE. Trimming cost V 0 bases and J 6 bases; bases outside gene matches: 4. The CDR3 loop spans 14 amino acids. The CDR3 DNA is TGTGCCAGCAGCGTAGCTAGCGGCAAGGATACGCAGTATTTT. It specifies CASSVASGKDTQYF.

The gene calls are TRBV27 and TRBJ2-7; 8 bases align to TRBD2. The CDR3 spans 14 residues. Trimming cost V 2 bases and J 5 bases; bases outside gene matches: 5. Germline values: CDR1 MNHEY, CDR2 SMNVEV (reference sequence). Written as DNA, the CDR3 is TGTGCCAGCAGTTTAGGCGGGAGGACCCACGAGCAGTACTTC. Its translation is CASSLGGRTHEQYF.

The chain couples TRBV13 to TRBJ1-1; 7 bases align to TRBD1. The V segment lost 5 bases and the J segment 1 base; nucleotides outside the gene matches: 7. This CDR3 is 15 amino acids long. Germline V gene lookup returns CDR1 PRHDT and CDR2 FYEKMQ (reference sequence). The CDR3 loop is CASSPQTGRNTEAFF. Written as DNA, the CDR3 is TGTGCCAGCAGCCCACAGACAGGGAGGAACACTGAAGCTTTCTTT.

The rearrangement links TRBV7-8 to TRBJ1-4; 7 nucleotides align to TRBD1. The germline V gene has CDR1 SGHVS and CDR2 FQNEAQ. V lost 4 bases, J lost 0 bases, and 11 bases stayed unmatched. This CDR3 has 18 amino acids. The CDR3 bases are TGTGCCAGCAGCTCAACCCGACAGGGAATAACAACTAATGAAAAACTGTTTTTT. Its translation: CASSSTRQGITTNEKLFF.

This chain uses TRBV30 with TRBJ1-1, with D unresolved. V was clipped by 0 bases and J by 4 bases, with 12 bases between them. Germline V gene lookup returns CDR1 GTSNPN and CDR2 SVGIG (reference sequence). The CDR3 length is 14 residues. The CDR3 protein is CAWSVVWASTEAFF. CDR3 DNA: TGTGCCTGGAGTGTAGTTTGGGCCAGCACTGAAGCTTTCTTT.

V usage is TRBV5-1 and J usage is TRBJ2-1; the D gene is possibly TRBD1 (7 bases). This CDR3 comprises 14 residues. V dropped 6 bases and J dropped 3 bases, with 13 bases sitting between them. Germline CDR1 SGHRS, CDR2 YFSETQ. The CDR3 loop reads CASTPGDSYNEQFF. As DNA, the CDR3 is TGCGCCAGCACCCCGGGGGACAGCTACAATGAGCAGTTCTTC.

The chain has TRBV3-1 (or the pseudogene TRBV3-2) and TRBJ2-5; TRBD1 matches at 7 bases. The CDR3 covers 13 residues. The V gene end was trimmed by 8 bases and the J gene end by 2 bases; junction bases not matched to a gene: 5. Germline V CDR1 and CDR2: LGHDT, YNNKEL (reference sequence). CDR3 protein: CASWPGQQETQYF. In DNA form, the CDR3 reads TGTGCCAGCTGGCCGGGACAGCAAGAGACCCAGTACTTC.

The chain combines TRBV27 with TRBJ1-4; D uncertain. Germline CDR1 MNHEY, CDR2 SMNVEV (reference sequence). The CDR3 has 12 amino acids. The germline V and J ends were trimmed by 5 bases and 14 bases, with 15 bases remaining between them. CDR3 in amino acids: CASSPRGQDLFF. The CDR3 DNA reads as TGTGCCAGCAGTCCCCGGGGTCAGGACCTGTTTTTT.

This chain uses TRBV7-3 with TRBJ2-5, with 11 bases fitting TRBD2. V trimming: 1 base; J trimming: 2 bases; junction bases outside the gene matches: 6. The CDR3 covers 17 residues. CDR1 and CDR2 (germline): SGHTA, FQGTGA. CDR3 region: CASSLIPGTSGQETQYF. The CDR3 DNA reads as TGTGCCAGCAGCTTAATACCGGGGACTAGCGGACAAGAGACCCAGTACTTC.